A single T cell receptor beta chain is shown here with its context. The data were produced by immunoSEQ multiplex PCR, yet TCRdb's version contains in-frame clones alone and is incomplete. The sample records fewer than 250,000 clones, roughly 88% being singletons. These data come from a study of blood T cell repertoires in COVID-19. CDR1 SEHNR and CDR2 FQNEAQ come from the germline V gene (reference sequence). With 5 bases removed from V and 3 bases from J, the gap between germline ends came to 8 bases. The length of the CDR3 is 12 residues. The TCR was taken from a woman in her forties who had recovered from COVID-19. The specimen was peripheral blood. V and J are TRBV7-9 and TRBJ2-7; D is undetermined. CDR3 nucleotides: TGTGCCAGCAGCACTACCTTCTACGAGCAGTACTTC. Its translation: CASSTTFYEQYF.